This T cell receptor (beta chain) was sequenced during a study of post-analysis software for immune sequencing data. Unique molecular identifiers were built into the TCR beta cDNA libraries. From the PCR reads, TCRdb called clonotypes with MiXCR, one entry per CDR3 protein. The sample records some 890,000 distinct CDR3 sequences, 53% being singletons. Whole-study findings and limits: The five TRBV segments detected at higher frequency in patients than in controls included TRBV5-6, TRBV5-1 and TRBV20-1.

Comments on this clonotype: The antigen is not known.

V lost 5 bases and J 0 bases, leaving 16 bases between the germline ends. The CDR3 runs to 15 residues. CDR1 is DFQATT, CDR2 SNEGSKA, per germline (reference sequence). This clonotype was sampled from a girl aged 5 to 17 with multiple sclerosis. The chain is built from TRBV20-1 and TRBJ1-1; TRBD1 is a possible D gene (5 bases). Source material: blood. DNA of the CDR3: TGCAGTGCTGGGGGGTTCGGGCAGCTGAACACTGAAGCTTTCTTT. Its translation: CSAGGFGQLNTEAFF.